Listed below are T cell receptor beta chains from one sample, sequenced in a study of T cell responses to AZD1222 COVID-19 vaccine. Measured with immunoSEQ multiplex PCR; TCRdb has only the in-frame clones, and not every one. The sample gives some 90,000 clones, roughly 88% of which show up once; 15% to 20% is in the top ten. Material: peripheral blood, obtained on day 0 of AZD1222 vaccination. Source of these receptors: an adult in good health. The CDR3 runs from the conserved cysteine through the conserved F or W. D genes are given only for firm matches. Only part of the rows carry a size: once, few, many, or a class if the clone is expanded.

>TRBV27|TRBJ1-2|-|TRBD1
TGTGCCAGCAGGCTCAGGGGGCCGGGCTATGGCTACACCTTC
CASRLRGPGYGYTF
>TRBV7-2|TRBJ2-2|-|TRBD2
TGTGCCAGCAGCTCATTCCTAGCGGGGGGCACCGGGGAGCTGTTTTTT
CASSSFLAGGTGELFF
>TRBV5-1|TRBJ2-1|-|TRBD1
TGCGCCAGCAGCTACCCCGGGACAGGGGGTAATGAGCAGTTCTTC
CASSYPGTGGNEQFF
>TRBV11-3|TRBJ2-3|-|-
TGTGCCAGCAGCTCAGATCCCCTAGGGGATACGCAGTATTTT
CASSSDPLGDTQYF
>TRBV7-2|TRBJ2-2|-|-
TGTGCCAGCAGCTTATACTCACTCCCGAACACCGGGGAGCTGTTTTTT
CASSLYSLPNTGELFF
>TRBV5-1|TRBJ1-1|-|-
TGCGCCAGCAGCTTGGACTACAGTTGGGCCACTGAAGCTTTCTTT
CASSLDYSWATEAFF
>TRBV5-8|TRBJ1-5|-|-
TGTGCCAGCTCAGTAGGGGAATATCAGCCCCAGCATTTT
CASSVGEYQPQHF
>TRBV20-1|TRBJ2-7|once|-
TGCAGTACCGACCGGGAGCAGTACTTC
CSTDREQYF
>TRBV6-5|TRBJ2-5|-|-
TGTGCCAGCAGTTACTCTCCGGCCCAAGAGACCCAGTACTTC
CASSYSPAQETQYF
>TRBV19|TRBJ1-5|-|TRBD1
TGTGCCAGTAAGACAGGGAGGGGGGGCAATCAGCCCCAGCATTTT
CASKTGRGGNQPQHF
>TRBV23-1|TRBJ1-1|once|-
TGCGCCAGCAGTCAATCGAAAGTCAATCTGAACACTGAAGCTTTCTTT
CASSQSKVNLNTEAFF
>TRBV27|TRBJ2-7|-|TRBD1
TGTGCCAGCAGTCCCGGGACAGGGATGAGCTCCTACGAGCAGTACTTC
CASSPGTGMSSYEQYF
>TRBV24-1|TRBJ1-1|once|-
TGTGCCACCCGCAGGGGTTTGGCTTTCTTT
CATRRGLAFF
>TRBV6-4|TRBJ2-3|-|-
TGTGCCAGCAGTCCCTCCCCAGGGGGGAGAACAGATACGCAGTATTTT
CASSPSPGGRTDTQYF
>TRBV12-3/TRBV12-4|TRBJ2-5|-|-
TGTGCCAGCAACAGGGCGGGACAAGAGACCCAGTACTTC
CASNRAGQETQYF
>TRBV19|TRBJ1-2|-|TRBD1
TGTGCCAGTAGATTGTTGGGGACAGATTCTAACTATGGCTACACCTTC
CASRLLGTDSNYGYTF
>TRBV9|TRBJ2-7|-|-
TGTGCCAGCAGCGTAGGCCCCCAAGTGGCAGGGGCTTCATACGAGCAGTACTTC
CASSVGPQVAGASYEQYF
>TRBV27|TRBJ1-2|-|TRBD1
TGTGCCAGCAGGGGGCAGGGGGAAGGCTATGGCTACACCTTC
CASRGQGEGYGYTF
>TRBV18|TRBJ1-2|-|TRBD1
TGTGCCAGCTCACCGGACAGGGAGGGGTATGGCTACACCTTC
CASSPDREGYGYTF
>TRBV6-5|TRBJ1-2|once|-
TGTGCCAGCAGTTCCCTGGGGGATCTCCGAGGCTATGGCTACACCTTC
CASSSLGDLRGYGYTF
>TRBV10-3|TRBJ2-7|-|-
TGTGCCATCAGTCGGACGGTACCTTCCTACGAGCAGTACTTC
CAISRTVPSYEQYF
>TRBV6-5|TRBJ1-2|-|TRBD1
TGTGCCAGCAGTTACCCTAGGACAGGGGGCGAGCTGTACACCTTC
CASSYPRTGGELYTF
>TRBV11-1|TRBJ1-6|-|TRBD1
TGTGCCAGCAGCCGGACAGGGAATAATTCACCCCTCCACTTT
CASSRTGNNSPLHF